The 17 T cell receptor beta chains below all came from one sample that was sequenced in a study of blood T cells in healthy people across ages. Alongside a J-beta primer mix, a sample-barcoded 5' primer served in a second PCR lasting roughly 7 to 11 cycles. TCRdb fed the 5' RACE reads into MiXCR, producing one record per CDR3 protein. Of 700,000 to 1,000,000 distinct CDR3 sequences in the sample, around two fifths are singletons; the top ten hold about a fifth. Sequenced input: blood. Receptors were obtained from a man aged 60 to 75 in good health.

The chain is built from TRBV30 and TRBJ2-3; D ambiguous. Germline V gene sequence: CDR1 GTSNPN, CDR2 SVGIG (reference sequence). Trimming took 0 bases from V and 2 from J, leaving 6 bases between them. There are 13 residues in the CDR3. The CDR3: CAWSVSSTDTQYF. The CDR3 DNA reads TGTGCCTGGAGTGTGAGTTCCACAGATACGCAGTATTTT.

The rearrangement links TRBV10-3 to TRBJ2-2, with D perhaps TRBD1 (6 bases). The CDR3 sequence is 15 residues long. The V gene lost 8 bases and the J gene lost 1 base, with 14 bases spanning the gap. Germline CDR1 ENHRY, CDR2 SYGVKD. In nucleotides, the CDR3 is TGTGCCATCGGAGACAGGACCCTGAACACCGGGGAGCTGTTTTTT. This gives the protein CAIGDRTLNTGELFF.

V usage is TRBV5-1 and J usage is TRBJ2-3; TRBD2 agrees at 11 bases. The CDR3 spans 18 residues. With V trimmed by 0 bases and J by 0 bases, 6 bases remained unmatched. The germline CDR1 and CDR2 sequences are SGHRS and YFSETQ. Here the CDR3 reads CASSLAASGGPSTDTQYF. DNA for the CDR3: TGCGCCAGCAGCTTGGCGGCTAGCGGGGGGCCCAGCACAGATACGCAGTATTTT.

This clonotype occurred a few times. The chain carries TRBV3-1 and TRBJ2-2; D is possibly TRBD2 (5 bases). Per germline, CDR1 LGHDT and CDR2 YNNKEL (reference sequence). V was pared by 6 bases and J by 2 bases, with 13 bases between. This CDR3 spans 15 amino acids. DNA of the CDR3: TGTGCCAGCAGGGGAGAGGGATTAAACACCGGGGAGCTGTTTTTT. Translated: CASRGEGLNTGELFF.

In this sample, this clonotype turned up a few times. The V gene is TRBV6-6, the J gene TRBJ1-6; D gene uncertain. Germline V gives CDR1 MNHNY, CDR2 SVGAGI (reference sequence). V was cut by 2 bases and J by 1 base, with 9 bases left in between. The CDR3 runs 16 residues. DNA for the CDR3: TGTGCCAGCAGTTACCGGCGGGAGTCCTATAATTCACCCCTCCACTTT. Translated: CASSYRRESYNSPLHF.

V is TRBV7-2 and J is TRBJ2-3; 13 positions agree with TRBD2. CDR1 is SGHTA and CDR2 is FQGNSA in the germline V gene. The CDR3 spans 15 residues. J gave up 10 bases and V 7 bases, and 11 bases lay outside the gene matches. CDR3 protein: CASKRLAGGPGSQYF. DNA for the CDR3: TGTGCCAGCAAGAGACTAGCGGGGGGCCCAGGGTCGCAGTATTTT.

This clonotype has more than one count but fewer than ten. The chain combines TRBV3-1 with TRBJ2-1, with 11 bases that match TRBD2. The junction had 10 bases not matched to a gene; V was cut back by 4 bases and J by 5 bases. Germline assignment: CDR1 LGHDT and CDR2 YNNKEL (reference sequence). The CDR3 has 17 amino acids. In DNA form, the CDR3 reads TGTGCCAGCAGCCCCATACCCGGGACTAGCGGTGACAATGAGCAGTTCTTC. It yields the protein CASSPIPGTSGDNEQFF.

The chain links TRBV3-1 to TRBJ2-5; TRBD2 is a possible D gene (5 bases). The better agreement between TRBJ2-1 and the DNA end casts doubt on the J call. CDR1 LGHDT and CDR2 YNNKEL come from the germline V gene (reference sequence). The CDR3 extends over 15 amino acids. The CDR3 is CASSQRWQAEETQFF. DNA of the CDR3: TGTGCCAGCAGCCAACGATGGCAGGCGGAGGAGACCCAGTTCTTC.

A few counts support this clonotype. This chain connects TRBV6-6 to TRBJ1-5; D is unresolved. The V gene lost 0 bases and the J gene lost 5 bases, with 2 bases spanning the gap. CDR3 length equals 12 residues. Per germline, CDR1 MNHNY and CDR2 SVGAGI (reference sequence). CDR3 region: CASSYSDQPQHF. The DNA for the CDR3 is TGTGCCAGCAGTTACTCCGATCAGCCCCAGCATTTT.

The rearrangement links TRBV4-3 to TRBJ2-1, with 12 bases that match TRBD2. Germline V gene data show CDR1 as LGHNA and CDR2 as YSLEER. CDR3 size: 18 residues. The V gene end was trimmed by 0 bases and the J gene end by 9 bases; junction bases not matched to a gene: 12. CDR3 sequence: CASSQDSHTSGGIPEQFF. The CDR3 bases are TGCGCCAGCAGCCAAGATAGCCACACTAGCGGGGGGATCCCTGAGCAGTTCTTC.

J is TRBJ2-1 and V is TRBV9; the match to TRBD1 covers 9 bases. With V trimmed by 3 bases and J by 6 bases, 7 bases remained unmatched. Germline CDR1 and CDR2: SGDLS and YYNGEE. The CDR3 totals 15 residues. The CDR3 DNA reads as TGTGCCAGCAGCGGAGGGACAGGGATTCGCAATGAGCAGTTCTTC. Translation gives CASSGGTGIRNEQFF.

The J gene is TRBJ2-1, the V gene TRBV24-1; 7 nucleotides align to TRBD1. V lost 4 bases to trimming and J lost 8 bases; unmatched junction nucleotides: 7. This CDR3 comprises 14 residues. The germline V gene has CDR1 KGHDR and CDR2 SFDVKD. This CDR3 is CATSETNRGHEQFF. The CDR3 coding sequence is TGTGCCACCAGTGAGACCAACAGGGGACATGAGCAGTTCTTC.

J is TRBJ2-7 and V is TRBV11-3, with TRBD2 matching over 7 bases. The CDR3 is made up of 17 amino acids. The junction had 18 bases not matched to a gene; V was cut back by 6 bases and J by 4 bases. Per the germline V gene, CDR1 is SGHNT and CDR2 is YENEEA. CDR3 nucleotide sequence: TGTGCCAGCAGTTCTGACGCGGGACTAACCTCTCCTTACGAGCAGTACTTC. Amino acids: CASSSDAGLTSPYEQYF.

This clonotype was seen a few times. The genes are TRBV13 and TRBJ1-1; no firm D call. Trimming shortened V by 2 bases and J by 5 bases, and 12 bases separated the two germline ends. The length of the CDR3 is 14 residues. Germline CDR1 and CDR2: PRHDT and FYEKMQ (reference sequence). The CDR3 bases are TGTGCCAGCAGCTTATGGACCAACCCAACTGAAGCTTTCTTT. As protein: CASSLWTNPTEAFF.

The V gene is TRBV6-1, the J gene TRBJ1-4, with D unresolved. The CDR3 contains 13 residues. CDR1 is MNHNS and CDR2 is SASEGT in the germline V gene. V was shortened by 5 bases and J by 0 bases, with 4 bases between the two germline ends. The CDR3 DNA is TGTGCCAGCAGTCTTACAACTAATGAAAAACTGTTTTTT. This codes for CASSLTTNEKLFF.

This clonotype has a handful of counts. V usage is TRBV28 and J usage is TRBJ2-3; the match to TRBD2 covers 10 bases. The junction had 6 bases not matched to a gene; V was cut back by 6 bases and J by 3 bases. This CDR3 contains 15 residues. CDR1 and CDR2 from the germline V gene are MDHEN and SYDVKM. The CDR3 DNA is TGTGCCAGCAGGGGAGCGGGGGGGAATACAGATACGCAGTATTTT. Protein: CASRGAGGNTDTQYF.

Points on this clonotype: The junction and the germline gene differ at one end; a read error may be behind it. The chain is built from TRBV4-1 and TRBJ1-4; 7 bases align to TRBD1. This CDR3 is 19 amino acids long. Germline V gene lookup returns CDR1 MGHRA and CDR2 YSYEKL. The CDR3: CASSQDFFRRGPANEELFF. The CDR3 bases are TGCGCCAGCAGCCAAGATTTTTTTCGTAGGGGGCCTGCTAATGAAGAACTGTTTTTT.